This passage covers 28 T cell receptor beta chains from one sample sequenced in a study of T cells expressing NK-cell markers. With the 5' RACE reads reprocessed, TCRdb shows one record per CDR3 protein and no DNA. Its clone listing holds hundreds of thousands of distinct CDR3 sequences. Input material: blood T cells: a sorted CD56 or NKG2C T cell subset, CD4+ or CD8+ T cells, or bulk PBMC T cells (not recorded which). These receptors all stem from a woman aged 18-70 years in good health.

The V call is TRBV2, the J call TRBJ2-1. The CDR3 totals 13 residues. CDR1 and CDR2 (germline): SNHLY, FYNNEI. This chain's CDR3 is CASSEAVHNEQFF.

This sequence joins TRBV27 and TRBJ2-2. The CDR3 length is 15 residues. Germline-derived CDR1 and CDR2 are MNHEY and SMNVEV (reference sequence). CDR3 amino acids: CASSLTAFYTGELFF.

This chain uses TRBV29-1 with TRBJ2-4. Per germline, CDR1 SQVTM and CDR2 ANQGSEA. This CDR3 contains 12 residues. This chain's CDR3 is CSVRVAKNIQYF.

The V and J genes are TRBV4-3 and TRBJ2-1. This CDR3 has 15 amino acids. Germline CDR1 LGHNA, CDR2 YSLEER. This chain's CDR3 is CASSRTESSYNEQFF.

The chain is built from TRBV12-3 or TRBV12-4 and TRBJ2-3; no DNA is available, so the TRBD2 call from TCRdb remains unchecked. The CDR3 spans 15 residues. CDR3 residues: CASSPGLTSTDTQYF.

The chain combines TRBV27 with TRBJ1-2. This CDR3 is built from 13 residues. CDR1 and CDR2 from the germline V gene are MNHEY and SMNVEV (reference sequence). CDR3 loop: CASSFQSSYGYTF.

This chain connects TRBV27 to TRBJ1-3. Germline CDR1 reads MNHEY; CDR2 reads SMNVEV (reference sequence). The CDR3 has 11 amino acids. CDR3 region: CASRWGNTIYF.

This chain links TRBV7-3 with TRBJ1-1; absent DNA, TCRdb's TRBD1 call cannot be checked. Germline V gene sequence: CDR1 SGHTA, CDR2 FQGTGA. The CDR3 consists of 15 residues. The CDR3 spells CASSLSPISGTEAFF.

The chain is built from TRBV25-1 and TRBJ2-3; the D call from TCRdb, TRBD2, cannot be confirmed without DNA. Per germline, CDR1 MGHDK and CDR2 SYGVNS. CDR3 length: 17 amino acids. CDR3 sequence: CASSLGGLAGGRDTQYF.

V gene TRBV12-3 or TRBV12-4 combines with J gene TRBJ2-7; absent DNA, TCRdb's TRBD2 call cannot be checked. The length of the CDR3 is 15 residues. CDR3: CASSFYSGPSYEQYF.

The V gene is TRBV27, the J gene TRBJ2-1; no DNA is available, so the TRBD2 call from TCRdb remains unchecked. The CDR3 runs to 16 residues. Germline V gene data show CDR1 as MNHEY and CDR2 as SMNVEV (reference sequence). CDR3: CASSLQGLAAYNEQFF.

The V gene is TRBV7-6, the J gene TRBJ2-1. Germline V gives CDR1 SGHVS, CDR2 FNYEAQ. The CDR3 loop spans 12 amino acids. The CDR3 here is CASSFSGPEQFF.

Here the CDR3 reads CSVADRGPYEQYF. The chain employs TRBV29-1 and TRBJ2-7. CDR1 and CDR2 from the germline V gene are SQVTM and ANQGSEA. CDR3 size: 13 residues.

CDR3 region: CASSLASGTANEKLFF. V gene TRBV12-3 or TRBV12-4 combines with J gene TRBJ1-4; TCRdb's assignment of TRBD1 cannot be checked, as there is no DNA. The CDR3 consists of 16 residues.

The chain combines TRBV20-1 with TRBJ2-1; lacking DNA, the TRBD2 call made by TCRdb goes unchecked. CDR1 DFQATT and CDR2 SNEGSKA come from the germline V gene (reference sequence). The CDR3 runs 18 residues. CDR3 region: CSARDQRLAGSSYNEQFF.

This chain's CDR3 is CASSGDSMGEQFF. J is TRBJ2-1 and V is TRBV6-4. The V gene's germline CDR1 is MRHNA and CDR2 SNTAGT. This CDR3 region has 13 residues.

The CDR3: CSVAPRERRTEAFF. The rearrangement links TRBV29-1 to TRBJ1-1; TCRdb proposes TRBD1, but this gene call is untestable without DNA. CDR3 length: 14 residues. Germline CDR1 reads SQVTM; CDR2 reads ANQGSEA.

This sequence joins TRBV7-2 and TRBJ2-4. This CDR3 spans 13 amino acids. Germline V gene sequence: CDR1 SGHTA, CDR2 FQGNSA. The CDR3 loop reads CASSYVAKNIQYF.

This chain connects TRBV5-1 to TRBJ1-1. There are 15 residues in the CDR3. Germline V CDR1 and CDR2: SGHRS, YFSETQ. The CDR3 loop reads CASSSKGGRGTEAFF.

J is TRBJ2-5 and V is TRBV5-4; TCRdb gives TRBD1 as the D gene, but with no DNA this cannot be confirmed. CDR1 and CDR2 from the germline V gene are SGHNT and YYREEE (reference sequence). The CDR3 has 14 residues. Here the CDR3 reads CASSDKTVEETQYF.

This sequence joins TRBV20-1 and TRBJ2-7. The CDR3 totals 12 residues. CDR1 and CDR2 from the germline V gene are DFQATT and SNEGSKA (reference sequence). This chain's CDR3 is CSAVTQSYEQYF.

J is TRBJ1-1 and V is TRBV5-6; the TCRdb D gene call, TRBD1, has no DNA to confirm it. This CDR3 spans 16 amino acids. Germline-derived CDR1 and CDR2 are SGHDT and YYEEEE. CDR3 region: CASSTGRGRVNTEAFF.

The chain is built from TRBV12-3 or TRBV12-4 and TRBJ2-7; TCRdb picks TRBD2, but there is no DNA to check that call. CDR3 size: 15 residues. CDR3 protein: CASSGPSSGNYEQYF.

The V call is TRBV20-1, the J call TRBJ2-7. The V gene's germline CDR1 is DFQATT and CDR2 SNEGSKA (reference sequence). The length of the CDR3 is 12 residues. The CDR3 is CSAYKANYEQYF.

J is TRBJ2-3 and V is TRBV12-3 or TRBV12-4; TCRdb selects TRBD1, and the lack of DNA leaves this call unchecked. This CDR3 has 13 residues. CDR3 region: CASGQGATDTQYF.

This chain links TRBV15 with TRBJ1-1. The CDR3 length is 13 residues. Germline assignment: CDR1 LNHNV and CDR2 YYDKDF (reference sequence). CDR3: CATSRVVNTEAFF.

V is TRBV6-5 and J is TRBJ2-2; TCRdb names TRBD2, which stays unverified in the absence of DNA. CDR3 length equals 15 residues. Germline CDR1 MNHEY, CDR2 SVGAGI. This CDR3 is CASSYLSGSTGELFF.

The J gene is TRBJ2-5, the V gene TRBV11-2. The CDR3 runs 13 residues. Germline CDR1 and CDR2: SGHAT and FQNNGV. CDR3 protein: CASSLRVEETQYF.